A selection of T cell receptor beta chains follows, all from one sample in a study of T-cell reconstitution after alpha-beta-depleted transplantation in children. One entry per CDR3 protein results from TCRdb running MiXCR on the PCR reads. The table includes about 980,000 distinct CDR3 sequences, roughly 31% detected once. The specimen was PBMCs, mostly from graft donor cells, collected 360 days after TCRalphabeta/CD19-depleted stem cell transplant. The receptor set was obtained from a boy in the first two years of life who had a stem cell transplant for SCID, so the T cells may come from the graft donor. CDR3s include the opening cysteine and the closing phenylalanine or tryptophan. The D gene is left open where the match is weak. Clone size appears in some rows only: once, few, many, or a class for an expanded clone.

v_call	d_call	j_call	clone_size	cdr3_aa	cdr3_nt
TRBV2	-	TRBJ2-5	-	CASSPFRGKQETQYF	TGTGCCAGCAGCCCATTTAGGGGGAAACAAGAGACCCAGTACTTC
TRBV28	-	TRBJ2-7	-	CASKGTGAGNYEQYF	TGTGCCAGCAAGGGAACAGGGGCGGGGAACTACGAGCAGTACTTC
TRBV20-1	-	TRBJ2-7	few	CSARDVGSLEQYF	TGCAGTGCTAGAGATGTAGGGTCCTTGGAGCAGTACTTC
TRBV12-3/TRBV12-4	-	TRBJ1-5	-	CASSQMGRVGQPQHF	TGTGCCAGCAGCCAAATGGGAAGGGTAGGACAGCCCCAGCATTTT
TRBV30	-	TRBJ1-5	-	CAWALDSNQPQHF	TGTGCCTGGGCCTTAGATAGCAATCAGCCCCAGCATTTT
TRBV10-3	-	TRBJ1-2	-	CAISGTVNYGYTF	TGTGCCATCAGTGGGACCGTTAACTATGGCTACACCTTC
TRBV29-1	-	TRBJ1-1	few	CSVFRRRNTEAFF	TGCAGCGTTTTCCGGCGGCGGAACACTGAAGCTTTCTTT
TRBV27	-	TRBJ2-7	once	CASRLGGGNEQYF	TGTGCCAGTCGACTAGGAGGGGGAAACGAGCAGTACTTC
TRBV5-1	-	TRBJ2-6	-	CASSFLGSNVLTF	TGCGCCAGCAGCTTTCTAGGGTCGAACGTCCTGACTTTC
TRBV28	TRBD2	TRBJ2-2	-	CASSLLAGGLFDTGELFF	TGTGCCAGCAGTCTTTTAGCGGGGGGGCTTTTCGACACCGGGGAGCTGTTTTTT
TRBV20-1	-	TRBJ1-5	few	CSPYPRGNQPQHF	TGCAGTCCTTATCCCCGGGGAAATCAGCCCCAGCATTTT
TRBV15	-	TRBJ2-7	few	CATSRGLAVGDEQYF	TGTGCCACCAGCAGAGGTTTGGCCGTGGGGGACGAGCAGTACTTC
TRBV29-1	TRBD1	TRBJ2-1	few	CSGRGYEQFF	TGCAGCGGCAGGGGGTATGAGCAGTTCTTC
TRBV4-1	-	TRBJ2-2	few	CASSLQQVPTGELFF	TGCGCCAGCAGCCTACAACAGGTGCCCACCGGGGAGCTGTTTTTT
TRBV20-1	-	TRBJ1-1	many	CSARSMNTEAFF	TGCAGTGCTAGAAGCATGAACACTGAAGCTTTCTTT
TRBV7-9	TRBD1	TRBJ1-2	few	CASNPARTGRDGYTF	TGTGCCAGCAACCCCGCCCGGACAGGGAGGGACGGCTACACCTTC
TRBV2	TRBD1	TRBJ2-2	few	CASSPIGTATGELFF	TGTGCCAGCAGTCCTATCGGGACAGCCACCGGGGAGCTGTTTTTT
TRBV6-1	-	TRBJ2-3	few	CASSRQLEPFTDTQYF	TGTGCCAGCAGTCGCCAACTAGAGCCGTTCACAGATACGCAGTATTTT
TRBV12-5	TRBD1	TRBJ2-3	-	CASGLATGGPSTDTQYF	TGTGCTAGTGGTTTGGCGACAGGGGGCCCTAGCACAGATACGCAGTATTTT
TRBV5-1	-	TRBJ2-7	few	CASSTTGRGPYEQYF	TGCGCCAGCAGCACCACGGGCAGGGGCCCCTACGAGCAGTACTTC
TRBV5-6	TRBD1	TRBJ1-5	-	CASSYSQGARGNQPQHF	TGTGCCAGCAGCTATTCGCAGGGGGCGCGAGGCAATCAGCCCCAGCATTTT
TRBV4-1	-	TRBJ2-3	-	CASSQAGWSQDTQYF	TGCGCCAGCAGCCAAGCTGGATGGTCTCAAGATACGCAGTATTTT